One and the same sample provided the 23 T cell receptor beta chains below, sequenced in a study of control samples from healthy donors and cancer patients. TCRdb's table, derived via immunoSEQ multiplex PCR, lists solely in-frame clones and lacks some. The data show 120,000 or so clones, roughly nine tenths seen once. Material for sequencing was blood. These receptors originate from a woman younger than 30 in good health.

The chain joins TRBV2 to TRBJ1-1, with D unclear. There are 12 residues in the CDR3. Germline V gives CDR1 SNHLY, CDR2 FYNNEI. The V end lost 3 bases, the J end lost 1 base, and 3 bases lay between the germline ends. CDR3 loop: CASSERNTEAFF. DNA of the CDR3: TGTGCCAGCAGTGAGAGGAACACTGAAGCTTTCTTT.

The J gene is TRBJ2-1, the V gene TRBV5-6; 7 nucleotides align to TRBD1. In germline, CDR1 is SGHDT, CDR2 YYEEEE. The CDR3 contains 14 residues. The V and J ends lost 2 bases and 4 bases, in that order; junction bases with no gene match: 3. The CDR3 here is CASSLWDRYNEQFF. In DNA, the CDR3 is TGTGCCAGCAGCTTATGGGACAGATACAATGAGCAGTTCTTC.

The J gene is TRBJ2-3, the V gene TRBV2, with 7 bases fitting TRBD1. The CDR3 loop spans 16 amino acids. Per germline, CDR1 SNHLY and CDR2 FYNNEI. The junction had 11 bases not matched to a gene; V was cut back by 8 bases and J by 0 bases. The CDR3 loop is CASGRTGTDSTDTQYF. The CDR3 nucleotides are TGTGCCAGCGGAAGGACCGGGACAGATAGCACAGATACGCAGTATTTT.

The chain recombines TRBV28 with TRBJ1-3; no definite D call. V gave up 5 bases and J gave up 5 bases, with 19 bases separating them. This CDR3 is built from 16 residues. Germline V gene sequence: CDR1 MDHEN, CDR2 SYDVKM. In DNA, the CDR3 is TGTGCCAGCAGTCCCCAAAGACCCGGTGAACGAAACACCATATATTTT. Protein sequence: CASSPQRPGERNTIYF. The variable domain in full, completed from reference TRBV28 and TRBJ1-3, reads DVKVTQSSRYLVKRTGEKVFLECVQDMDHENMFWYRQDPGLGLRLIYFSYDVKMKEKGDIPEGYSVSREKKERFSLILESASTNQTSMYLCASSPQRPGERNTIYFGEGSWLTVV.

The V and J genes are TRBV6-2 or TRBV6-3 and TRBJ2-3, with D maybe TRBD2 (6 bases). Germline CDR1 is MNHEY and CDR2 is SVGEGT. Trimming took 2 bases from V and 3 from J, leaving 9 bases between them. The CDR3 is made up of 14 amino acids. The CDR3 DNA reads as TGTGCCAGCAGTTACCTGCGGGGAACAGATACGCAGTATTTT. Its protein is CASSYLRGTDTQYF.

The chain joins TRBV3-1 (or the pseudogene TRBV3-2) to TRBJ2-4, with 7 bases fitting TRBD2. The CDR3 has 16 amino acids. Trimming cost V 0 bases and J 7 bases; bases outside gene matches: 9. CDR1 is LGHDT, CDR2 YNNKEL, per germline (reference sequence). CDR3 DNA sequence: TGTGCCAGCAGCCAAGAAACTGTCGAACTAGCGAACATTCAGTACTTC. Protein sequence: CASSQETVELANIQYF.

The chain uses TRBV19 and TRBJ2-3, with D perhaps TRBD1 (6 bases). This CDR3 has 15 amino acids. Between the trimmed V and J ends, which lost 6 bases and 3 bases, there was a span of 16 bases. Germline CDR1 reads LNHDA; CDR2 reads SQIVND (reference sequence). The CDR3 sequence: CASRETGSGTDTQYF. The CDR3 nucleotides read TGTGCCAGTAGAGAAACAGGGAGTGGTACAGATACGCAGTATTTT. The complete variable domain, with remaining parts taken from reference TRBV19 and TRBJ2-3, reads DGGITQSPKYLFRKEGQNVTLSCEQNLNHDAMYWYRQDPGQGLRLIYYSQIVNDFQKGDIAEGYSVSREKKESFPLTVTSAQKNPTAFYLCASRETGSGTDTQYFGPGTRLTVL.

CDR3 sequence: CASSEGTAYEQYF. CDR3 DNA: TGTGCCAGCAGTGAAGGGACTGCCTACGAGCAGTACTTC. The V call is TRBV2, the J call TRBJ2-7; tentative D call: TRBD2 (5 bases). Germline assignment: CDR1 SNHLY and CDR2 FYNNEI. Trimming stripped 1 base from V and 2 bases from J, with 6 bases between. CDR3 length: 13 amino acids.

This chain links TRBV18 with TRBJ1-1; possible D gene TRBD1, 5 bases. V lost 3 bases and J lost 0, with 11 bases in between. CDR1 is KGHSH and CDR2 is LQKENI in the germline V gene. The CDR3 totals 15 residues. The CDR3 spells CASSPRQLLNTEAFF. CDR3 nucleotide sequence: TGTGCCAGCTCACCGCGACAGCTGTTGAACACTGAAGCTTTCTTT.

The rearrangement joins TRBV12-3 or TRBV12-4 to TRBJ2-2, with no clear D. V gave up 6 bases and J gave up 3 bases, with 8 bases separating them. This CDR3 has 13 amino acids. The CDR3 loop reads CASRKVDTGELFF. CDR3 DNA: TGTGCCAGCAGGAAAGTTGACACCGGGGAGCTGTTTTTT.

The gene calls are TRBV24-1 and TRBJ1-5; D is ambiguous. The CDR3 is 12 amino acids. Per the germline V gene, CDR1 is KGHDR and CDR2 is SFDVKD. Trimming left V 5 bases short and J 4 bases short, with 5 bases between. The CDR3 DNA reads as TGTGCCACCAGTGGCCCGAATCAGCCCCAGCATTTT. Its translation: CATSGPNQPQHF.

The CDR3 here is CASSGGITGELFF. CDR3 DNA: TGTGCCAGCAGTGGGGGTATCACCGGGGAGCTGTTTTTT. The chain joins TRBV28 to TRBJ2-2; perhaps D is TRBD1 or TRBD2 (5 bases each). V was shortened by 5 bases and J by 4 bases, with 8 bases between the two germline ends. Germline CDR1 reads MDHEN; CDR2 reads SYDVKM. This CDR3 has 13 amino acids. The whole variable domain, filled in from reference TRBV28 and TRBJ2-2, reads DVKVTQSSRYLVKRTGEKVFLECVQDMDHENMFWYRQDPGLGLRLIYFSYDVKMKEKGDIPEGYSVSREKKERFSLILESASTNQTSMYLCASSGGITGELFFGEGSRLTVL.

This clone is large within its sample. J is TRBJ1-1 and V is TRBV20-1, with D hard to call. The CDR3 is 10 amino acids. In germline, CDR1 is DFQATT, CDR2 SNEGSKA (reference sequence). V lost 3 bases and J 7 bases, leaving 6 bases between the germline ends. CDR3 region: CSASGNEAFF. The CDR3 DNA sequence: TGCAGTGCTAGTGGGAATGAAGCTTTCTTT.

This clone was seen just once. The CDR3 sequence: CASSYSYEQYF. CDR3 DNA sequence: TGTGCCAGCAGCTATTCCTACGAGCAGTACTTC. The V call is TRBV5-8, the J call TRBJ2-7; D is uncertain. Trimming cost V 3 bases and J 1 base, with 2 bases left between them. This CDR3 has 11 amino acids. CDR1 SGHTS and CDR2 YDEGEE come from the germline V gene.

This clone was seen a few times. The chain carries TRBV7-9 and TRBJ1-1; 8 nucleotides agree with TRBD1. This CDR3 spans 15 amino acids. The junction had 6 bases not matched to a gene; V was cut back by 2 bases and J by 4 bases. Germline V gene data show CDR1 as SEHNR and CDR2 as FQNEAQ (reference sequence). The CDR3 loop reads CASSLFRGQGTEAFF. CDR3 sequence (DNA): TGTGCCAGCAGCTTATTCAGGGGGCAGGGCACTGAAGCTTTCTTT.

The chain employs TRBV3-1 (or the pseudogene TRBV3-2) and TRBJ2-1, with D unresolved. The CDR3 is 14 amino acids. Trimming left V 1 base short and J 8 bases short, with 12 bases between. Germline-derived CDR1 and CDR2 are LGHDT and YNNKEL (reference sequence). The CDR3 loop reads CASSQAPAWYEQFF. The CDR3, as DNA: TGTGCCAGCAGCCAAGCCCCCGCGTGGTATGAGCAGTTCTTC.

J is TRBJ1-6 and V is TRBV28; 9 bases map to TRBD1. The V gene end was trimmed by 3 bases and the J gene end by 9 bases; junction bases not matched to a gene: 6. Germline values: CDR1 MDHEN, CDR2 SYDVKM. The CDR3 spans 15 residues. This CDR3 reads CASSLLWTGASPLHF. The CDR3 region has the DNA TGTGCCAGCAGTTTGCTTTGGACAGGGGCTTCACCCCTCCACTTT.

The chain links TRBV28 to TRBJ1-5; TRBD1 matches at 9 bases. V dropped 2 bases and J dropped 3; count of bases not matched to a gene: 17. CDR3 length equals 20 residues. Germline V gene lookup returns CDR1 MDHEN and CDR2 SYDVKM. The CDR3 bases are TGTGCCAGCAGTTTAACGTTTTTTGCGGGGACAGGGAAGAACAATCAGCCCCAGCATTTT. It specifies CASSLTFFAGTGKNNQPQHF.

The chain carries TRBV2 and TRBJ2-1; 7 nucleotides match TRBD2. The germline V gene encodes CDR1 SNHLY and CDR2 FYNNEI. Losses at the gene ends were 3 bases for V and 3 bases for J; bases not matched to a gene: 5. CDR3 length: 15 amino acids. CDR3 nucleotides: TGTGCCAGCAGTGATAGCGGGTCGGACTACAATGAGCAGTTCTTC. Translating it yields CASSDSGSDYNEQFF.

The chain has TRBV28 and TRBJ1-2; TRBD1 agrees at 9 bases. The germline CDR1 and CDR2 sequences are MDHEN and SYDVKM. CDR3 size: 14 residues. Trimming cost V 3 bases and J 6 bases; bases outside gene matches: 5. CDR3 bases: TGTGCCAGCAGTTTTTTGGGACAGGGTAATGGCTACACCTTC. It specifies CASSFLGQGNGYTF.

CDR3 protein: CATSEGLRETQYF. CDR3 DNA sequence: TGTGCCACCAGTGAAGGACTACGGGAGACCCAGTACTTC. V gene TRBV24-1 combines with J gene TRBJ2-5; D possibly corresponds to TRBD2 (6 bases). V was cut by 4 bases and J by 5 bases, with 10 bases left in between. Per the germline V gene, CDR1 is KGHDR and CDR2 is SFDVKD. The CDR3 loop spans 13 amino acids.

This rearrangement joins TRBV28 to TRBJ1-6, with D possibly TRBD1 on 6 matching bases. V was shortened by 3 bases and J by 10 bases, with 16 bases between the two germline ends. Germline V gene sequence: CDR1 MDHEN, CDR2 SYDVKM. This CDR3 has 15 amino acids. CDR3 in DNA: TGTGCCAGCAGTTTGGGGGGCCCCCTGAGGTCACCCCTCCACTTT. Protein product: CASSLGGPLRSPLHF.

This clone was found once. This chain links TRBV21-1 with TRBJ2-3. TRBV21-1 is listed as a pseudogene. There are 16 residues in the CDR3. DNA for the CDR3: TGTGCCAGCAGTCACCCCGGGGCCACCAGTCCAGATACGCAGTATTTT. This gives the protein CASSHPGATSPDTQYF.